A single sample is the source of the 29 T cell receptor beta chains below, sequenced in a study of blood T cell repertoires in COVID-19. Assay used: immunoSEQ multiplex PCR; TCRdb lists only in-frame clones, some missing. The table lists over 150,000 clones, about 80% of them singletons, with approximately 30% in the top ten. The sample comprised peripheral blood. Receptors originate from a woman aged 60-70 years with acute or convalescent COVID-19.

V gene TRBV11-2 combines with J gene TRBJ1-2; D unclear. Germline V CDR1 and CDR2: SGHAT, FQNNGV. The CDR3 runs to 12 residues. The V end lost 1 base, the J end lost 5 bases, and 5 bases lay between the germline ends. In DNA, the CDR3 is TGTGCCAGCAGCTTAGTTCAGTATGGCTACACCTTC. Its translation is CASSLVQYGYTF.

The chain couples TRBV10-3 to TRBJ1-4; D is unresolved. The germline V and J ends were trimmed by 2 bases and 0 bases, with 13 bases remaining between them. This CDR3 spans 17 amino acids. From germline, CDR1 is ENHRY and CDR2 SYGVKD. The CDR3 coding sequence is TGTGCCATCAGTGAGGTCTACGATCTTGCAACTAATGAAAAACTGTTTTTT. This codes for CAISEVYDLATNEKLFF.

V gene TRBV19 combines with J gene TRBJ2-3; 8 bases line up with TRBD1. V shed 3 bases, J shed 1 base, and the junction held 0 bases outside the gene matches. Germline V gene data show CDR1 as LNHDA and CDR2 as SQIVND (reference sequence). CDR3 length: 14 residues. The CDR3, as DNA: TGTGCCAGTAGTATGACAGGGGGCACAGATACGCAGTATTTT. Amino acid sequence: CASSMTGGTDTQYF.

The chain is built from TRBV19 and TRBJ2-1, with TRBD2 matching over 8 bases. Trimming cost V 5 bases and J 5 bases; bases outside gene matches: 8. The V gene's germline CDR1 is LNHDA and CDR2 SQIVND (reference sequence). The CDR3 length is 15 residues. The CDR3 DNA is TGTGCCAGTAGTTCCGTCGGGGGGGGAAACAATGAGCAGTTCTTC. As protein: CASSSVGGGNNEQFF.

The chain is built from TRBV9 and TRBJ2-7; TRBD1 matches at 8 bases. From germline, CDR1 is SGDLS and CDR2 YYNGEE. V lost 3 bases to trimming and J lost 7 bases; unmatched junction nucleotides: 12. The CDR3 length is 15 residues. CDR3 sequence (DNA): TGTGCCAGCAGCGAGACCGGGACAGGAACGCGAGAGCAGTACTTC. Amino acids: CASSETGTGTREQYF.

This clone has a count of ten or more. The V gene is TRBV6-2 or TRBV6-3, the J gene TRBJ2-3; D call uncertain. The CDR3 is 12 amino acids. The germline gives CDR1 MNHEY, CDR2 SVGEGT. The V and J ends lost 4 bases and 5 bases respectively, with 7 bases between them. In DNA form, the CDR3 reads TGTGCCAGCAGTTTGCACAGAGATACGCAGTATTTT. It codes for CASSLHRDTQYF.

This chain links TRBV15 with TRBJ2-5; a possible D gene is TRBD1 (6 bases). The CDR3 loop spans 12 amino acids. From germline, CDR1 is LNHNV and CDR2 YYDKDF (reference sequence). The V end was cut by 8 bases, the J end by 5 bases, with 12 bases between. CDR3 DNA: TGTGCCACCGGGGGCCTCAGGGAGACCCAGTACTTC. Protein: CATGGLRETQYF. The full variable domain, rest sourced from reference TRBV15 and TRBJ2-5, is DAMVIQNPRYQVTQFGKPVTLSCSQTLNHNVMYWYQQKSSQAPKLLFHYYDKDFNNEADTPDNFQSRRPNTSFCFLDIRSPGLGDTAMYLCATGGLRETQYFGPGTRLLVL.

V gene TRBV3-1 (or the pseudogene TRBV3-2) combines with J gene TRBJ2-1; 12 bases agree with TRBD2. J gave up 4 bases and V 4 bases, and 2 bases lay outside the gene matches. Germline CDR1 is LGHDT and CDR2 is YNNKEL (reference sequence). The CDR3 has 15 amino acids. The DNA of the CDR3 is TGTGCCAGCAGCCCTACTAGCGGGGGGTACAATGAGCAGTTCTTC. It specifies CASSPTSGGYNEQFF.

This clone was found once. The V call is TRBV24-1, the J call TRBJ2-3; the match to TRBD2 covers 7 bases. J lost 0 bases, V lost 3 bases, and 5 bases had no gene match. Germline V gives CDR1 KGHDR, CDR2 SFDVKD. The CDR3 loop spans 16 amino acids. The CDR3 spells CATSDPEGGSTDTQYF. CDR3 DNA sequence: TGTGCCACCAGTGATCCAGAGGGAGGGAGCACAGATACGCAGTATTTT.

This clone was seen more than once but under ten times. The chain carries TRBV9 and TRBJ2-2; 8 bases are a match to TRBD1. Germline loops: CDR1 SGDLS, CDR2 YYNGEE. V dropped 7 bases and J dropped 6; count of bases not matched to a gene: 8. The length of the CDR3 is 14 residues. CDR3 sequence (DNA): TGTGCCAGCCAAGGACAGGGTGGTTCCGGGGAGCTGTTTTTT. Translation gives CASQGQGGSGELFF.

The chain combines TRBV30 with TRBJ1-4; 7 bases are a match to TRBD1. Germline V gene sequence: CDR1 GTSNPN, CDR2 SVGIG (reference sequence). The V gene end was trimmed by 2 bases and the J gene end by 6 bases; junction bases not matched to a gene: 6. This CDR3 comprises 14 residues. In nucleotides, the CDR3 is TGTGCCTGGAGTAGGGGCAGGGGGTATGAAAAACTGTTTTTT. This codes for CAWSRGRGYEKLFF.

The CDR3 here is CASSFKVANEKLFF. The CDR3 DNA reads TGCGCCAGCAGCTTTAAGGTAGCAAATGAAAAACTGTTTTTT. The chain recombines TRBV5-1 with TRBJ1-4; no clear D gene. Germline V gene data show CDR1 as SGHRS and CDR2 as YFSETQ. The CDR3 runs 14 residues. V was shortened by 2 bases and J by 5 bases, with 10 bases between the two germline ends.

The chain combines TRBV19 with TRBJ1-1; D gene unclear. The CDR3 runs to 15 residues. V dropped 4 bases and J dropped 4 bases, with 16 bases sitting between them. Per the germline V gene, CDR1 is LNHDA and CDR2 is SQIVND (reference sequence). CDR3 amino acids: CASSRGKEWGTEAFF. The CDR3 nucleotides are TGTGCCAGTAGTAGAGGGAAGGAGTGGGGCACTGAAGCTTTCTTT.

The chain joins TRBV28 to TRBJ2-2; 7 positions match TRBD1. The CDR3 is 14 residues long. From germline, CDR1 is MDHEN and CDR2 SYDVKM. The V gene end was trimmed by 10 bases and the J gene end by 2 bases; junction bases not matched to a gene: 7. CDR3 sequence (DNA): TGTGCCACCCGGGACAGCATAAACACCGGGGAGCTGTTTTTT. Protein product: CATRDSINTGELFF.

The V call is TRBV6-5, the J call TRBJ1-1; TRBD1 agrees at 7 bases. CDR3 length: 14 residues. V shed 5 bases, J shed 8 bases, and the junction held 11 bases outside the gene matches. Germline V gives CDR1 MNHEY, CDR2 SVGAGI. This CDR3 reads CASSQYGQVQEAFF. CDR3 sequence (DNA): TGTGCCAGCAGTCAGTACGGACAGGTTCAAGAAGCTTTCTTT.

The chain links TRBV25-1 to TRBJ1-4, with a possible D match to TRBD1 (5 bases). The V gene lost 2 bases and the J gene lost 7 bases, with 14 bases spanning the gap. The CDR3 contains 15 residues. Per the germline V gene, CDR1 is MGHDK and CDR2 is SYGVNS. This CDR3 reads CASSEPRAGIEKLFF. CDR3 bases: TGTGCCAGCAGTGAACCTCGGGCAGGGATTGAAAAACTGTTTTTT.

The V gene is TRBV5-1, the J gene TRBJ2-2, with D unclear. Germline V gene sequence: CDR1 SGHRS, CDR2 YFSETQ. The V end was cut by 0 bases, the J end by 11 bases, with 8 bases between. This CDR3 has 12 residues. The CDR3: CASSLAGSELFF. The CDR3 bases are TGCGCCAGCAGCTTGGCAGGCTCCGAGCTGTTTTTT.

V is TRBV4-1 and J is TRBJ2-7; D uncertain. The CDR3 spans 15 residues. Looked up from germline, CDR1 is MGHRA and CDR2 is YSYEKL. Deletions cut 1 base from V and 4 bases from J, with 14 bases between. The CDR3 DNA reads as TGCGCCAGCAGCCAAGGAGCAGGATGGTCGTACGAGCAGTACGTC. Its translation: CASSQGAGWSYEQYV.

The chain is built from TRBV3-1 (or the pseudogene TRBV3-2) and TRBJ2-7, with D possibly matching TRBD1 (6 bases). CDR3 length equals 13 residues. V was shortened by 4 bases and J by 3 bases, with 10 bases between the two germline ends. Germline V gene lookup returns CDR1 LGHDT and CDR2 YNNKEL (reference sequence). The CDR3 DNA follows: TGTGCCAGCAGCCTCGGCAGGGGCTACGAGCAGTACTTC. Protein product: CASSLGRGYEQYF.

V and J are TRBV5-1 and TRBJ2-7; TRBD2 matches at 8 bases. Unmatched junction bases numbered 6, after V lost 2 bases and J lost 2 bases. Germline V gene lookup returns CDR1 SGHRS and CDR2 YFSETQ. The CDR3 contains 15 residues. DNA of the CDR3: TGCGCCAGCAGCTTAAGCGGGGGTATGGCCTACGAGCAGTACGTC. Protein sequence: CASSLSGGMAYEQYV.

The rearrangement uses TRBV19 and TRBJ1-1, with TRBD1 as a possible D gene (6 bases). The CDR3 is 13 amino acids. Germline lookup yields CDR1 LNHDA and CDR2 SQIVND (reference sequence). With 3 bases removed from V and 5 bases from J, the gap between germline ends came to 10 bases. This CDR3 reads CASSMGQGTEAFF. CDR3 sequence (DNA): TGTGCCAGTAGTATGGGGCAGGGGACTGAAGCTTTCTTT. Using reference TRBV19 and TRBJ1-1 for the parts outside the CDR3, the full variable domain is DGGITQSPKYLFRKEGQNVTLSCEQNLNHDAMYWYRQDPGQGLRLIYYSQIVNDFQKGDIAEGYSVSREKKESFPLTVTSAQKNPTAFYLCASSMGQGTEAFFGQGTRLTVV.

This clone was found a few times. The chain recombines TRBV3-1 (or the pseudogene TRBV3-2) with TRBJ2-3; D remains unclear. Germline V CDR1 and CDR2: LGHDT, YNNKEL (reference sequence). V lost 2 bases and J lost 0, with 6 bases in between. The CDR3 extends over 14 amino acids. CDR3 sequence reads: CASSQPPSTDTQYF. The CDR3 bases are TGTGCCAGCAGCCAACCTCCTAGCACAGATACGCAGTATTTT.

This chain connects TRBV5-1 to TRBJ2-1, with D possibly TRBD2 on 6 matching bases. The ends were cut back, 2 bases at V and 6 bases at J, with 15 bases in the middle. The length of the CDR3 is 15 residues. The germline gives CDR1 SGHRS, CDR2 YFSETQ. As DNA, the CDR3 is TGCGCCAGCAGCTTATCTAGCGTGAGAGTCAATGAGCAGTTCTTC. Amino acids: CASSLSSVRVNEQFF.

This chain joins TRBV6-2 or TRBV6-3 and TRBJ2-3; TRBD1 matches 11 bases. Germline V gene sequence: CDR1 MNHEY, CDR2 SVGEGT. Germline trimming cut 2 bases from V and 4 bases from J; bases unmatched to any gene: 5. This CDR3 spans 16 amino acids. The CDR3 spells CASSYGTGGYADTQYF. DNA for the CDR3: TGTGCCAGCAGTTACGGGACAGGGGGATACGCAGATACGCAGTATTTT.

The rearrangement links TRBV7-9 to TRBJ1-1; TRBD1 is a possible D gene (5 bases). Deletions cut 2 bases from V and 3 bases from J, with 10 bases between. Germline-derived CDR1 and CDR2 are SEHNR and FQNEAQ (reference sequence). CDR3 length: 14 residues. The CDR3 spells CASSLSGSDTEAFF. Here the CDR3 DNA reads TGTGCCAGCAGCTTATCAGGGTCAGACACTGAAGCTTTCTTT.

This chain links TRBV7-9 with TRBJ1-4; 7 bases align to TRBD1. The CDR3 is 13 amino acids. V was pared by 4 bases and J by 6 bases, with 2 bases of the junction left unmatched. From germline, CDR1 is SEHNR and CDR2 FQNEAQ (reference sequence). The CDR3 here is CASSSTGHEKLFF. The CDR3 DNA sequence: TGTGCCAGCAGCTCGACAGGGCATGAAAAACTGTTTTTT.

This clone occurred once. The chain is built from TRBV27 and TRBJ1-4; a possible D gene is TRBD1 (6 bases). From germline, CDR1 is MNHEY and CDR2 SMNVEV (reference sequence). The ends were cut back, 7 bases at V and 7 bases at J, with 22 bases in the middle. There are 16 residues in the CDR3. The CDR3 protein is CASKRAGGGGFEKLFF. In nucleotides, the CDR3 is TGTGCCAGCAAACGCGCCGGGGGCGGGGGTTTTGAAAAACTGTTTTTT.

CDR3 amino acids: CASSGQVNTEAFF. The CDR3 DNA follows: TGCGCCAGCAGTGGGCAGGTGAACACTGAAGCTTTCTTT. V usage is TRBV10-1 and J usage is TRBJ1-1; D unclear. V lost 4 bases, J lost 0 bases, and 6 bases lay in between. The germline V gene has CDR1 WNHNN and CDR2 SYGVQD (reference sequence). The CDR3 consists of 13 residues.

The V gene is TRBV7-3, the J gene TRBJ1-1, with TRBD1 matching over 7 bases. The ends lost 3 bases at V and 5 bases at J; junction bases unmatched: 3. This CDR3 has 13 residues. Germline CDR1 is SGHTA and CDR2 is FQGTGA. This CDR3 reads CASSLTGLTEAFF. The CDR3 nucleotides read TGTGCCAGCAGCTTGACAGGGTTAACTGAAGCTTTCTTT.